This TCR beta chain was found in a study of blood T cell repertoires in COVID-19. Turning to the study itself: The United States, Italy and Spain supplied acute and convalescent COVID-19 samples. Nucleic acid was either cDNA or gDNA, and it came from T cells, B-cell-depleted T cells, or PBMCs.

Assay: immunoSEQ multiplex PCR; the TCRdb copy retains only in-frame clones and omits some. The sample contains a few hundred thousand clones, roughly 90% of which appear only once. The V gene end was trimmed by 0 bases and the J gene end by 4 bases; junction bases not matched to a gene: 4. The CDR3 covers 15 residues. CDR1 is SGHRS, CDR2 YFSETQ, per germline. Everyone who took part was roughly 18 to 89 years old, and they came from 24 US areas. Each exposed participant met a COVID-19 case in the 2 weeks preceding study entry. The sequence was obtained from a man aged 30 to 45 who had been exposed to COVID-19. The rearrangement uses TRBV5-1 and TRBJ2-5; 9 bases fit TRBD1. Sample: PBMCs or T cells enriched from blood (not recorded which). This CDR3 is CASSLDGTGRETQYF. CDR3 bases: TGCGCCAGCAGCTTGGACGGGACAGGGAGAGAGACCCAGTACTTC.